A selection of T cell receptor beta chains follows, all from one sample in a study of response to subunit inactivated influenza vaccine. TCRdb independently ran MiXCR on the RT-PCR reads; one entry per CDR3 protein. This table has about 700,000 distinct CDR3 sequences, around 16% appearing once. The specimen was PBMCs from blood, collected less than 13 days after vaccination. The receptors stem from a man between 45 and 60 years old who received an inactivated influenza vaccine. Both conserved end residues are part of each CDR3. A D gene is named only where the DNA matches it firmly. Size tells how often a clone was seen (once, few, many) or the class of an expanded clone, and some rows leave it out.

TRBJ2-1 - many TRBV6-2/TRBV6-3 TGTGCCAGCAGCCACGGTAGCGGAACCTACAATGAGCAGTTCTTC CASSHGSGTYNEQFF
TRBJ2-1 - - TRBV5-5 TGTGCCAGCAGCCGGGGGTCATCGGGCAATGAGCAGTTCTTC CASSRGSSGNEQFF
TRBJ2-5 TRBD2 few TRBV20-1 TGCAGTGCAAACAATCTAGCGGGAGGTGTGGAGACCCAGTACTTC CSANNLAGGVETQYF
TRBJ1-3 - - TRBV20-1 TGCAGTGCTGCCCAGGGAGTTGGAAACACCATATATTTT CSAAQGVGNTIYF
TRBJ2-1 TRBD2 - TRBV7-9 TGTGCCAGCAGCTTACAGCTAGCGGGGTACAATGAGCAGTTCTTC CASSLQLAGYNEQFF
TRBJ2-2 - - TRBV28 TGTGCCAGCAGGACCGGGACACTCAACACCGGGGAGCTGTTTTTT CASRTGTLNTGELFF
TRBJ1-4 - few TRBV19 TGTGCCAGCGGACGGCTCTTCAATGAAAAACTGTTTTTT CASGRLFNEKLFF
TRBJ1-2 - - TRBV6-2/TRBV6-3 TGTGCCAGCACCCTAAGGGGGGCGAGGGGCTATGGCTACACCTTC CASTLRGARGYGYTF
TRBJ2-7 - - TRBV5-1 TGCGCCAGCAGCTTGGTGGCTAGCAGTGCCTACGAGCAGTACTTC CASSLVASSAYEQYF
TRBJ2-1 TRBD2 few TRBV20-1 TGCAGTGCGGAAGGACTAGCGGGAGAGAGTGAGCAGTTCTTC CSAEGLAGESEQFF
TRBJ2-2 TRBD2 few TRBV7-9 TGTGCCAGCAGCGCCCCAACTAGCGGGGGAACCACCGGGGAGCTGTTTTTT CASSAPTSGGTTGELFF
TRBJ1-2 - few TRBV20-1 TGCAGTGCCGACGGAGGAGAGGGTTATGGCTACACCTTC CSADGGEGYGYTF
TRBJ2-1 - few TRBV12-3/TRBV12-4 TGTGCCAGCAGTTTTAGCCCCACATACCATACCTACAATGAGCAGTTCTTC CASSFSPTYHTYNEQFF
TRBJ2-2 TRBD2 few TRBV27 TGTGCCAGCAGTTTAAACCGGTTTAGCGGGAGACCGGGCACCGGGGAGCTGTTTTTT CASSLNRFSGRPGTGELFF
TRBJ2-7 - few TRBV10-3 TGTGCCATCAGTGATAAGGGGGGGGCTACCTACGAGCAGTACTTC CAISDKGGATYEQYF
TRBJ1-1 - few TRBV7-3 TGTGCCAGCAGCAAAGGGGGGTTGGGCACTGAAGCTTTCTTT CASSKGGLGTEAFF
TRBJ2-2 TRBD1 few TRBV5-5 TGTGCCAGCAGCGTGGGAACAGGGGCGAACACCGGGGAGCTGTTTTTT CASSVGTGANTGELFF
TRBJ2-1 TRBD2 - TRBV9 TGTGCCAGCAGCGTAGTTCCTAGCGGAGCCAATGAGCAGTTCTTC CASSVVPSGANEQFF
TRBJ2-1 - few TRBV24-1 TGTGCCACCCTCGATAGCAGTGGGGGTGAGCAGTTCTTC CATLDSSGGEQFF
TRBJ2-3 TRBD2 - TRBV12-3/TRBV12-4 TGTGCCAGCAGTGGGAGTAGCGGGGGGCACACAGATACGCAGTATTTT CASSGSSGGHTDTQYF